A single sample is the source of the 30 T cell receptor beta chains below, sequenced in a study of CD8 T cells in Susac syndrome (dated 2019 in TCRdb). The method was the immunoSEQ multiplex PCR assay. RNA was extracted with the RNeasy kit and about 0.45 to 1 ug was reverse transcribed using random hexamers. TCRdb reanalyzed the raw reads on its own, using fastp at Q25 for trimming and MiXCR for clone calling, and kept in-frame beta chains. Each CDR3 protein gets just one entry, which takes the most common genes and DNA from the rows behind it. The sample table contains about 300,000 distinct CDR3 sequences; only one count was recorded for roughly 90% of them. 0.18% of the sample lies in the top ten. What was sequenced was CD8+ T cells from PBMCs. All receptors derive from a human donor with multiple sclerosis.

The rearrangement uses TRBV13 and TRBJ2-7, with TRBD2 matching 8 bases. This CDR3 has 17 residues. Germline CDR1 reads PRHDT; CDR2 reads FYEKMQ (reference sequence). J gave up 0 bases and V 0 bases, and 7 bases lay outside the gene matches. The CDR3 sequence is CASSLGVVAGSSYEQYF. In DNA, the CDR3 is TGTGCCAGCAGCTTAGGAGTGGTAGCGGGAAGCTCCTACGAGCAGTACTTC.

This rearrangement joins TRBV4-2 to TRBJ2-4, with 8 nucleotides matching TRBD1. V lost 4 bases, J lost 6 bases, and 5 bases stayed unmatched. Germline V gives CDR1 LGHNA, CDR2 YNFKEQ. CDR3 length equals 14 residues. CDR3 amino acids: CASSPGQGGNIQYF. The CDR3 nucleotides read TGTGCCAGCAGCCCAGGACAGGGTGGAAACATTCAGTACTTC.

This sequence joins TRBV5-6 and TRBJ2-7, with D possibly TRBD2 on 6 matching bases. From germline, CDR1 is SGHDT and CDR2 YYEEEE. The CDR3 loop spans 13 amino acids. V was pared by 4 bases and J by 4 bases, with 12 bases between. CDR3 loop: CASSNPGVYEQYF. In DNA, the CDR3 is TGTGCCAGCAGCAACCCGGGGGTATACGAGCAGTACTTC.

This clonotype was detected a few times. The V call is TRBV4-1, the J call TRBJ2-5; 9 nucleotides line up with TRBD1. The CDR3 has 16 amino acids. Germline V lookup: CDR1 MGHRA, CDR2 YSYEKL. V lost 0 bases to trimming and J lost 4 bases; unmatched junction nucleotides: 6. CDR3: CASSQDRGTGSETQYF. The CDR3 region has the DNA TGCGCCAGCAGCCAAGATCGGGGGACAGGGTCAGAGACCCAGTACTTC.

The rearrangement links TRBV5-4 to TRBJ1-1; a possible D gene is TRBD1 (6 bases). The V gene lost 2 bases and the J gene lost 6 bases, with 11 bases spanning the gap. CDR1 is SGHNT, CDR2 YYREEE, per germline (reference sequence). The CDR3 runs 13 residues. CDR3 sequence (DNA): TGTGCCAGCAGCTTTAAAGGGGGTCCTGAAGCTTTCTTT. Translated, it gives CASSFKGGPEAFF.

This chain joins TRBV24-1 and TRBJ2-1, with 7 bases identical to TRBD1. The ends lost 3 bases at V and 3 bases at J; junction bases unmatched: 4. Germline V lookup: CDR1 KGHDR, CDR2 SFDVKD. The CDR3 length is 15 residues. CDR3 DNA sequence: TGTGCCACCAGTGATGCACAGGGGTTCTACAATGAGCAGTTCTTC. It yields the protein CATSDAQGFYNEQFF.

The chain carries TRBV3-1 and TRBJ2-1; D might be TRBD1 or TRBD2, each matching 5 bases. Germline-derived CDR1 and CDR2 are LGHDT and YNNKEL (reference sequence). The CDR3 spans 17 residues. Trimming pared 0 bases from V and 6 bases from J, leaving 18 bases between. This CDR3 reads CASSQDKGPGWINEQFF. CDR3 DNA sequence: TGTGCCAGCAGCCAAGATAAGGGGCCGGGGTGGATCAATGAGCAGTTCTTC.

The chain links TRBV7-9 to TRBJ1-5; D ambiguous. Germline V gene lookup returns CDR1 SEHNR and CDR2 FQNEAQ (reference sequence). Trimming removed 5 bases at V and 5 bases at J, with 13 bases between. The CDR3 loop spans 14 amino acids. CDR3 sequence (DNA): TGTGCCAGCAGCCCCGGTAACGGAGATCAGCCCCAGCATTTT. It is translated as CASSPGNGDQPQHF.

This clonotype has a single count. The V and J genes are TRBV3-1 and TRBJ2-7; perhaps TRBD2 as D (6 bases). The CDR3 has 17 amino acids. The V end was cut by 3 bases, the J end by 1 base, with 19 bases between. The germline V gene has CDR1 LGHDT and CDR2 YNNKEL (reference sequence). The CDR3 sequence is CASSHSTELAQSYEQYF. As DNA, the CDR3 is TGTGCCAGCAGCCATTCTACGGAACTAGCCCAATCCTACGAGCAGTACTTC.

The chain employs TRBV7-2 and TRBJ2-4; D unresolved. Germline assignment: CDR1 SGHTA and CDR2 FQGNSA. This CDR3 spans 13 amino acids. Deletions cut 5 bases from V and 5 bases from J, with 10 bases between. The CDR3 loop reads CASSPTEENIQYF. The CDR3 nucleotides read TGTGCCAGCAGCCCTACCGAGGAAAACATTCAGTACTTC.

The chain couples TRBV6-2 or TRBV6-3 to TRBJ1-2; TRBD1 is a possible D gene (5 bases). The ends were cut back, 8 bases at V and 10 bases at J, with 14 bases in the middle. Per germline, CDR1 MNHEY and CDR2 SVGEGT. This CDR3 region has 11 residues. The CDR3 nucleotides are TGTGCCAGCCGGGACGCCTGGGTCTACACCTTC. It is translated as CASRDAWVYTF.

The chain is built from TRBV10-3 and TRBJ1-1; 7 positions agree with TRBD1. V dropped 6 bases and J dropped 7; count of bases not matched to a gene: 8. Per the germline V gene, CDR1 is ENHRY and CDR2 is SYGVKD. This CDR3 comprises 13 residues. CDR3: CAIRDRTVDEAFF. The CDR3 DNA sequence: TGTGCCATCAGGGACAGGACCGTAGATGAAGCTTTCTTT.

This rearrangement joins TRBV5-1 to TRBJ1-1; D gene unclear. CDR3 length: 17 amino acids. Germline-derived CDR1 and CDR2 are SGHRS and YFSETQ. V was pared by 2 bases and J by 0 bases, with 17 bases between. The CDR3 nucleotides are TGCGCCAGCAGCTTACCCCAGAGATCCCCAATGAACACTGAAGCTTTCTTT. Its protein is CASSLPQRSPMNTEAFF.

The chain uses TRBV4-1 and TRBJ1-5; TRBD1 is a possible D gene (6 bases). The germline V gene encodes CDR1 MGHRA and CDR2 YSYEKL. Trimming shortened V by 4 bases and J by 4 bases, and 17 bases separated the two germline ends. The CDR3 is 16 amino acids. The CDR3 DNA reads TGCGCCAGCAGCCCTCGTGAGGGGGGACTAAATCAGCCCCAGCATTTT. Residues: CASSPREGGLNQPQHF.

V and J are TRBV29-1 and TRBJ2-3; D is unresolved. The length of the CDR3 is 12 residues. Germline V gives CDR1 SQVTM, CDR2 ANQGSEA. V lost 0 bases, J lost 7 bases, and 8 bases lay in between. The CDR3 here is CSVEEISNTQYF. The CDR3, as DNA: TGCAGCGTTGAAGAAATCTCAAATACGCAGTATTTT.

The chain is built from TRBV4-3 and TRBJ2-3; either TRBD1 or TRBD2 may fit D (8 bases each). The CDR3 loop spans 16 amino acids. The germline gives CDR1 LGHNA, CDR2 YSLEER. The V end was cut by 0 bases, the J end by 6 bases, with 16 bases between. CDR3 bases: TGCGCCAGCAGCCAAGATTCAGGGGGCGGGAGGGATACGCAGTATTTT. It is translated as CASSQDSGGGRDTQYF.

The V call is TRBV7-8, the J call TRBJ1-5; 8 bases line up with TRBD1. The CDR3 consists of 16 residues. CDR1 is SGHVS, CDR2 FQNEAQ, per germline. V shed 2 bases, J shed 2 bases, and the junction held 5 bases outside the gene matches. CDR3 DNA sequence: TGTGCCAGCAGCTTATATCCGGGACAGGGCAATCAGCCCCAGCATTTT. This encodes CASSLYPGQGNQPQHF.

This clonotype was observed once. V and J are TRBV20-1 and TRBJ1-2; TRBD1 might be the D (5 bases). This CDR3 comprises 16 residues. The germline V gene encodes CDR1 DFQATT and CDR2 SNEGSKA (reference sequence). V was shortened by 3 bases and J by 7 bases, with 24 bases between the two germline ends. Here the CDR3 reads CSASKLQRSGTTGYTF. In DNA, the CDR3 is TGCAGTGCTAGTAAACTTCAACGCTCCGGGACGACTGGCTACACCTTC.

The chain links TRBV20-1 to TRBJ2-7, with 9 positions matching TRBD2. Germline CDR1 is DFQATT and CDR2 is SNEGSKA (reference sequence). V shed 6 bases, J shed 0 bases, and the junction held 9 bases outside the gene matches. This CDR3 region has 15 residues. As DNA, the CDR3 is TGCAGTGCGCTCCCTGGGACTAGCCTCTCCTACGAGCAGTACTTC. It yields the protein CSALPGTSLSYEQYF.

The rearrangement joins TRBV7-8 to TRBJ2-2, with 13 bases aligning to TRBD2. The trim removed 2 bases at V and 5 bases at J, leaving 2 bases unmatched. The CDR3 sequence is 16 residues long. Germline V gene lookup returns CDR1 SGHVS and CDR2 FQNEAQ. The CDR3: CASSLWGLAGTGELFF. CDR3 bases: TGTGCCAGCAGCTTATGGGGACTAGCGGGAACCGGGGAGCTGTTTTTT.

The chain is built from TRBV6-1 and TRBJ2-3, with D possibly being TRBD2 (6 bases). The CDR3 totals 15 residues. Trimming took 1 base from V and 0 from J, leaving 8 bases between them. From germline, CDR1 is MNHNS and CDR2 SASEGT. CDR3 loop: CASSEEGTSTDTQYF. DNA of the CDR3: TGTGCCAGCAGTGAAGAGGGGACTAGCACAGATACGCAGTATTTT.

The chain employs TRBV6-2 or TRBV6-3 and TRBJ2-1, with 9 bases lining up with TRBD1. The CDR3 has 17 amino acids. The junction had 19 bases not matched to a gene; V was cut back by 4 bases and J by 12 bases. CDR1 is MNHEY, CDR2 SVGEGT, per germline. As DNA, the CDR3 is TGTGCCAGCAGTTGGGGGACAGGGCGCGGCGGGGGTCCGGCGCAGTTCTTC. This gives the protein CASSWGTGRGGGPAQFF.

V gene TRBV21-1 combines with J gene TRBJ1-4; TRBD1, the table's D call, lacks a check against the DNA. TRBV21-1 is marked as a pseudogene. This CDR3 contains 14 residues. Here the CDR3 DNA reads TGTGCCAGCGATCTAGCCAGGGCGAGGGAAAAACTGTTTTTT. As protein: CASDLARAREKLFF.

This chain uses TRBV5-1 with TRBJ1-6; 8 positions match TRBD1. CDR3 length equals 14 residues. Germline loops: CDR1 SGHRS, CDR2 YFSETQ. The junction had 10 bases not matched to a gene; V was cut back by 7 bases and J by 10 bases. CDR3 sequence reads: CASWTGHGMSPLHF. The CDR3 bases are TGCGCCAGCTGGACAGGGCACGGGATGTCACCCCTCCACTTT.

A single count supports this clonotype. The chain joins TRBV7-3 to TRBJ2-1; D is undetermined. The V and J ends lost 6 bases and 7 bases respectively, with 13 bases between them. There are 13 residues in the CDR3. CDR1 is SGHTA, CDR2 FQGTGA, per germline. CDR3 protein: CASSGVYGNEQFF. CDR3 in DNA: TGTGCCAGCAGTGGGGTCTATGGGAATGAGCAGTTCTTC.

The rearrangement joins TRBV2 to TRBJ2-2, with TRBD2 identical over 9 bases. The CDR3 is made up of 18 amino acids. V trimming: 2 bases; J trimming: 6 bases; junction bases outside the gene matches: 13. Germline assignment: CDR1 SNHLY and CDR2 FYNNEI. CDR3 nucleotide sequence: TGTGCCAGCAGTGAAAATTTCGGGCGGGGGGGCCTCGCCGGGGAGCTGTTTTTT. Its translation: CASSENFGRGGLAGELFF.

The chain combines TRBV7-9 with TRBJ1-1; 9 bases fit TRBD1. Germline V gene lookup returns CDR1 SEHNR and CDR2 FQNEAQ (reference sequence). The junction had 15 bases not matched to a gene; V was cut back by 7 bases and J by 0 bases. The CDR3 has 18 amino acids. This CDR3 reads CASTGDAGTGSLNTEAFF. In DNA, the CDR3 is TGTGCCAGCACCGGAGATGCCGGGACAGGGTCCTTGAACACTGAAGCTTTCTTT.

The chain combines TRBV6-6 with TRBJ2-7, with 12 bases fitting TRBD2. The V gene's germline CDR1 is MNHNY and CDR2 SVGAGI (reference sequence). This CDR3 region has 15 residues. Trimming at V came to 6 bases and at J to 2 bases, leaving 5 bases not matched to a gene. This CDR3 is CASRETSGRPYEQYF. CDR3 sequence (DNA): TGTGCCAGCAGAGAAACTAGCGGGAGGCCCTACGAGCAGTACTTC.

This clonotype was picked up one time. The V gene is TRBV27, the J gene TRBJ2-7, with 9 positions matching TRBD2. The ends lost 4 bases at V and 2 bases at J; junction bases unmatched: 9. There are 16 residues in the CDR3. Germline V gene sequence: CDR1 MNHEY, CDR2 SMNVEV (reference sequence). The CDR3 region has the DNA TGTGCCAGCAGTTCCATACTGCGGGGGGGGCCCTACGAGCAGTACTTC. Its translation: CASSSILRGGPYEQYF.

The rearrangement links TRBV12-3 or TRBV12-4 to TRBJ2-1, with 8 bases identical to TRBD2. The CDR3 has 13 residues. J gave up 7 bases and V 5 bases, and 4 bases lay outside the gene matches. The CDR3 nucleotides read TGTGCCAGCAGTCGGGGGGGGCGGAATGAGCAGTTCTTC. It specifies CASSRGGRNEQFF.